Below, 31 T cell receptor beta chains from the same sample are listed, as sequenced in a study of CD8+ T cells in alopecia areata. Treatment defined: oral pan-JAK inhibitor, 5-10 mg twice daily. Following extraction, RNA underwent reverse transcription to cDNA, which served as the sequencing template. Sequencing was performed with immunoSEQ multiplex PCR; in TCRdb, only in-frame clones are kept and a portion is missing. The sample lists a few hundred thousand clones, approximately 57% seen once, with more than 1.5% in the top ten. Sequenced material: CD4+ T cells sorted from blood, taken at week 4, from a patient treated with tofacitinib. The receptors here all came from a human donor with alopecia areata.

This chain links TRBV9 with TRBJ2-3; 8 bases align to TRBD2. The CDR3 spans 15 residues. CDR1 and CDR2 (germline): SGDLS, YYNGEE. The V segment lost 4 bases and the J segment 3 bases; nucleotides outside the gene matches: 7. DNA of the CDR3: TGTGCCAGCAGCCGGCGGCGGGGGGAAACAGATACGCAGTATTTT. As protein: CASSRRRGETDTQYF.

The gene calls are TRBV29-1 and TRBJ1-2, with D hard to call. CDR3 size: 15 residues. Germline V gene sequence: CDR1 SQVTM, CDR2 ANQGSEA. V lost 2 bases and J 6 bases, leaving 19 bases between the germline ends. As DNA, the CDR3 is TGCAGCGTTGAAATTGCAGGTCTGTGGAAGGATGGCTACACCTTC. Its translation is CSVEIAGLWKDGYTF.

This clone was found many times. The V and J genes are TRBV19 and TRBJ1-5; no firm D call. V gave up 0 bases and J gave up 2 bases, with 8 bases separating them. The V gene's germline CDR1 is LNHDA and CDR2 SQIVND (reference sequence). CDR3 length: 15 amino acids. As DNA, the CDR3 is TGTGCCAGTAGTATAGAGGCGGCGCGCAATCAGCCCCAGCATTTT. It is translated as CASSIEAARNQPQHF. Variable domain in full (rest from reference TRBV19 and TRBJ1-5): DGGITQSPKYLFRKEGQNVTLSCEQNLNHDAMYWYRQDPGQGLRLIYYSQIVNDFQKGDIAEGYSVSREKKESFPLTVTSAQKNPTAFYLCASSIEAARNQPQHFGDGTRLSIL.

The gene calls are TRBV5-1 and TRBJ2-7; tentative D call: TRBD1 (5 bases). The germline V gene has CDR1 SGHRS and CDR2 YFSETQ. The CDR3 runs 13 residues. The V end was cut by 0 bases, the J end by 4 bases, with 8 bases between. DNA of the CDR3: TGCGCCAGCAGCTTGGCAACAGGATACGAGCAGTACTTC. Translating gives CASSLATGYEQYF. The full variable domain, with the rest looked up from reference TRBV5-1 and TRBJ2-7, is KAGVTQTPRYLIKTRGQQVTLSCSPISGHRSVSWYQQTPGQGLQFLFEYFSETQRNKGNFPGRFSGRQFSNSRSEMNVSTLELGDSALYLCASSLATGYEQYFGPGTRLTVT.

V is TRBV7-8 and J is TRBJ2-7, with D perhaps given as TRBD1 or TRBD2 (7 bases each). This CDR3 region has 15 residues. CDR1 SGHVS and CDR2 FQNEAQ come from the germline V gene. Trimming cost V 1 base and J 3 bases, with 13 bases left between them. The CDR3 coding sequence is TGTGCCAGCAGCTTAGAAGCGGGACAGAACTACGAGCAGTACTTC. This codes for CASSLEAGQNYEQYF. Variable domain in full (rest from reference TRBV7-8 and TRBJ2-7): GAGVSQSPRYKVAKRGQDVALRCDPISGHVSLFWYQQALGQGPEFLTYFQNEAQLDKSGLPSDRFFAERPEGSVSTLKIQRTQQEDSAVYLCASSLEAGQNYEQYFGPGTRLTVT.

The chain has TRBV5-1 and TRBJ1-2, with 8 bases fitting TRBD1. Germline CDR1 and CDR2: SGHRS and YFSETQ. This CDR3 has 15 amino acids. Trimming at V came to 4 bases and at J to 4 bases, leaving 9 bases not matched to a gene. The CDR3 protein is CASSGDGQGGYGYTF. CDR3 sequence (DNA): TGCGCCAGCAGCGGGGACGGACAGGGTGGCTATGGCTACACCTTC.

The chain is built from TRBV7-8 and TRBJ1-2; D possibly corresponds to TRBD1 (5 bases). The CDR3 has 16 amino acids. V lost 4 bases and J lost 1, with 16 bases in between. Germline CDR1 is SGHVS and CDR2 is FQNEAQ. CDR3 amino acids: CASSSRGEGNNYGYTF. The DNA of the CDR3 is TGTGCCAGCAGCTCCCGGGGGGAGGGGAATAACTATGGCTACACCTTC.

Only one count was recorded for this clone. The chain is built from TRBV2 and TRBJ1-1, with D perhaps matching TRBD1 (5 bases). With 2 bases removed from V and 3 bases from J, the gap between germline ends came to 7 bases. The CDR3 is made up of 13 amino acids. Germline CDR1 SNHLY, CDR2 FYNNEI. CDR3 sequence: CASSEQGDTEAFF. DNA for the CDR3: TGTGCCAGCAGTGAACAAGGGGACACTGAAGCTTTCTTT.

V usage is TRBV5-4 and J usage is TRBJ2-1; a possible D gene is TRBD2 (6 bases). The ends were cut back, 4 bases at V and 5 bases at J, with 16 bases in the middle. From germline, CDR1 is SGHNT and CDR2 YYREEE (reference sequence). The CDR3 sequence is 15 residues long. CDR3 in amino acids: CASSNIRDSHNEQFF. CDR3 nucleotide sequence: TGTGCCAGCAGCAACATCCGGGACTCACACAATGAGCAGTTCTTC.

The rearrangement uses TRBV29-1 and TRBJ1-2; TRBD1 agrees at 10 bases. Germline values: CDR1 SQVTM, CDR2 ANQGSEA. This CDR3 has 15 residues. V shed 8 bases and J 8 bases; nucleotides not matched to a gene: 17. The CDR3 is CSFLRDRGDSMGYTF. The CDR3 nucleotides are TGCAGCTTCCTCCGGGACAGGGGTGATAGCATGGGCTACACCTTC.

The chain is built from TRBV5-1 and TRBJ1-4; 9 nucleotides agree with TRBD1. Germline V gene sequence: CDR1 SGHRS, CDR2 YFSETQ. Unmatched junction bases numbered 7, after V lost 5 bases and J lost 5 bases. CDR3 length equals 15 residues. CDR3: CASRAPGTGNEKLFF. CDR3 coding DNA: TGCGCCAGCAGGGCACCCGGGACAGGGAATGAAAAACTGTTTTTT.

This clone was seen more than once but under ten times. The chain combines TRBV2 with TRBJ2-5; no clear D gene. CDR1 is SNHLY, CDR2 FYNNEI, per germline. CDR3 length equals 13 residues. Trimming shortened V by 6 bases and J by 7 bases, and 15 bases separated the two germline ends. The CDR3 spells CASSISAAWTQYF. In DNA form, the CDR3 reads TGTGCCAGCAGCATTTCCGCGGCTTGGACCCAGTACTTC.

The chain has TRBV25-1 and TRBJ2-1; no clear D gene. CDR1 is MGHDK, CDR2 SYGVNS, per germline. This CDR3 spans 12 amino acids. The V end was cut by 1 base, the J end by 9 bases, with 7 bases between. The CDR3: CASSEFGREQFF. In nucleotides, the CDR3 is TGTGCCAGCAGTGAATTTGGGCGTGAGCAGTTCTTC.

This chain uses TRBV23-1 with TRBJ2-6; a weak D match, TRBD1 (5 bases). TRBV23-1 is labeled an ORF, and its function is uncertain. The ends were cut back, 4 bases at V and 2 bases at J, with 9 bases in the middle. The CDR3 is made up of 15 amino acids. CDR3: CASSPRTTGANVLTF. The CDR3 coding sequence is TGCGCCAGCAGTCCGCGGACAACTGGGGCCAACGTCCTGACTTTC.

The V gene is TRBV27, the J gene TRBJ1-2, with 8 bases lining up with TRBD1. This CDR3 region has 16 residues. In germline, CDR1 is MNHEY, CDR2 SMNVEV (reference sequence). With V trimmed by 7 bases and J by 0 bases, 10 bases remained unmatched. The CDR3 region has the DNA TGTGCCAGCACGACCCGGACAGGGCGAGCTAACTATGGCTACACCTTC. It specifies CASTTRTGRANYGYTF.

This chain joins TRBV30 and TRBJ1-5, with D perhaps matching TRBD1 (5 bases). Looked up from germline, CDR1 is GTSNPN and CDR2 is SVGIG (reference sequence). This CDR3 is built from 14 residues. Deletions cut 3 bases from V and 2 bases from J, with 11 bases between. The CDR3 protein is CAWSGGGGNQPQHF. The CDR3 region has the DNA TGTGCCTGGAGCGGGGGTGGTGGCAATCAGCCCCAGCATTTT. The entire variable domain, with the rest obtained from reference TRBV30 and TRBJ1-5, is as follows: SQTIHQWPATLVQPVGSPLSLECTVEGTSNPNLYWYRQAAGRGLQLLFYSVGIGQISSEVPQNLSASRPQDRQFILSSKKLLLSDSGFYLCAWSGGGGNQPQHFGDGTRLSIL.

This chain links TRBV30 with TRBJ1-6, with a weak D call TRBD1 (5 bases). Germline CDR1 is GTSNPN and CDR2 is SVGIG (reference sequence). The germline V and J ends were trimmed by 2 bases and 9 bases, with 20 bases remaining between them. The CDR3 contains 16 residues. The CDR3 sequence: CAWSRDHAGWVSPLHF. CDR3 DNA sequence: TGTGCCTGGAGTAGGGACCACGCAGGGTGGGTTTCACCCCTCCACTTT. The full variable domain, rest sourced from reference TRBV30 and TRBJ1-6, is SQTIHQWPATLVQPVGSPLSLECTVEGTSNPNLYWYRQAAGRGLQLLFYSVGIGQISSEVPQNLSASRPQDRQFILSSKKLLLSDSGFYLCAWSRDHAGWVSPLHFGNGTRLTVT.

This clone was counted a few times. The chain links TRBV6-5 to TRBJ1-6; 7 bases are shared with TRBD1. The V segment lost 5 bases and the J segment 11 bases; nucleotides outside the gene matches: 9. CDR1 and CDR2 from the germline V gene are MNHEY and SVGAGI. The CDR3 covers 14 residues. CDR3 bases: TGTGCCAGCAGTGACAGACCAGGGGGACCACCCCTCCACTTT. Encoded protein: CASSDRPGGPPLHF.

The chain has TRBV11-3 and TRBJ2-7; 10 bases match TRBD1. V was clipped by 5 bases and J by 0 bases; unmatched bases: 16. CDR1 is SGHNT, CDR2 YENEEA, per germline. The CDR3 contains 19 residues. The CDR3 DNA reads TGTGCCAGCAGCATCGGACTGGGGACAGGGGATGGTAGCTCCTACGAGCAGTACTTC. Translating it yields CASSIGLGTGDGSSYEQYF.

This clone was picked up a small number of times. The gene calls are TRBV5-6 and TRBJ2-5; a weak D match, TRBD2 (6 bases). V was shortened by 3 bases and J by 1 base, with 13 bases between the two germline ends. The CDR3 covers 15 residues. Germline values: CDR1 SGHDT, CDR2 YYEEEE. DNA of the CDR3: TGTGCCAGCAGCTCAACCCCGGGAGTCCAAGAGACCCAGTACTTC. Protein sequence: CASSSTPGVQETQYF.

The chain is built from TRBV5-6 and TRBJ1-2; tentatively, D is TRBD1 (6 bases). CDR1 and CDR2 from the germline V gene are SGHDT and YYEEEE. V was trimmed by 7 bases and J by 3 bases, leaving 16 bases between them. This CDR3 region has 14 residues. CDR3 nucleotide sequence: TGTGCCAGCGTAGCGGCAGGGGAGTACTATGGCTACACCTTC. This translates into CASVAAGEYYGYTF.

The CDR3 nucleotides are TGTGCCAGCAGGAGGGACCAAGTTGGGGGGCGGAGAACTGAAGCTTTCTTT. Translating it yields CASRRDQVGGRRTEAFF. The chain uses TRBV2 and TRBJ1-1; D is possibly TRBD1 (6 bases). Trimming pared 6 bases from V and 5 bases from J, leaving 25 bases between. This CDR3 is 17 amino acids long. The germline V gene has CDR1 SNHLY and CDR2 FYNNEI.

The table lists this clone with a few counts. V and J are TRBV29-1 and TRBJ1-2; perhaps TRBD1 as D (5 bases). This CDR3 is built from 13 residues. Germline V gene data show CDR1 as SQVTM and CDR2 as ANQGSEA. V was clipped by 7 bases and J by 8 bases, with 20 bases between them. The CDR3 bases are TGCAGCGCAACACGGTCCCAGGGTCGAGGCTACACCTTC. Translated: CSATRSQGRGYTF.

The CDR3 DNA follows: TGTGCCAGCTCTCCCAGCCCAGGGTCGGATTCACCCCTCCACTTT. This encodes CASSPSPGSDSPLHF. The rearrangement uses TRBV18 and TRBJ1-6; perhaps TRBD1 as D (5 bases). The V gene's germline CDR1 is KGHSH and CDR2 LQKENI. The CDR3 is 15 residues long. V was pared by 6 bases and J by 8 bases, with 17 bases between.

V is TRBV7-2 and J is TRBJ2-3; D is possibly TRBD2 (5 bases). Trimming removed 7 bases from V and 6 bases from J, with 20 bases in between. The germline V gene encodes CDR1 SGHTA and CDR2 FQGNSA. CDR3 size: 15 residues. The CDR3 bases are TGTGCCAGCAACGCGAACCCGGGGTACGGGGATACGCAGTATTTT. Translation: CASNANPGYGDTQYF.

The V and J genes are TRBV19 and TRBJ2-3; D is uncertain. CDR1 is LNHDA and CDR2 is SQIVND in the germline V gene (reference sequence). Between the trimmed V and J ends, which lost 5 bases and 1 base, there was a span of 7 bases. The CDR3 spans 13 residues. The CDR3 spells CASSSDGTDTQYF. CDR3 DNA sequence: TGTGCCAGTAGTTCTGACGGCACAGATACGCAGTATTTT.

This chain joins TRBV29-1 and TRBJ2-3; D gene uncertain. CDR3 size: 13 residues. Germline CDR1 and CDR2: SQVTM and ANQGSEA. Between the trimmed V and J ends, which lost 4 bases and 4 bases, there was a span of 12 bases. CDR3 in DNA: TGCAGCGTTGTTCCCAGGCTGGCAGATACGCAGTATTTT. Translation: CSVVPRLADTQYF.

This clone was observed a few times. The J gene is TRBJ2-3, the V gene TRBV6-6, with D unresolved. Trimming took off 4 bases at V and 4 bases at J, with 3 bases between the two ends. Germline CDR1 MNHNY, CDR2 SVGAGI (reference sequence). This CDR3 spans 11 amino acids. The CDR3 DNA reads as TGTGCCAGCAGTTGGTCAGATACGCAGTATTTT. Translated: CASSWSDTQYF.

The CDR3 loop is CAWKSGHYEQYF. CDR3 sequence (DNA): TGTGCCTGGAAGTCGGGACACTACGAGCAGTACTTC. V gene TRBV30 combines with J gene TRBJ2-7; the D gene is possibly TRBD1 (6 bases). With 4 bases removed from V and 3 bases from J, the gap between germline ends came to 10 bases. The germline V gene encodes CDR1 GTSNPN and CDR2 SVGIG (reference sequence). The CDR3 is 12 residues long.

CDR3 in DNA: TGTGCCAGCAGCTTTTTCACAGGGCAAGGCACCGGGGAGCTGTTTTTT. It encodes CASSFFTGQGTGELFF. This sequence joins TRBV7-2 and TRBJ2-2, with a possible D match to TRBD1 (6 bases). The CDR3 contains 16 residues. With 3 bases removed from V and 4 bases from J, the gap between germline ends came to 15 bases. Germline V gene sequence: CDR1 SGHTA, CDR2 FQGNSA.

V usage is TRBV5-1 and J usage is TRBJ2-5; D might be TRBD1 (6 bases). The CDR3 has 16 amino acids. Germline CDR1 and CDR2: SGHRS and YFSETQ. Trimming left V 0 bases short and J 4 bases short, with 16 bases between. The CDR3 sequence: CASSLEGRGVGETQYF. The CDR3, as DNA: TGCGCCAGCAGCTTGGAAGGCAGGGGCGTAGGAGAGACCCAGTACTTC.